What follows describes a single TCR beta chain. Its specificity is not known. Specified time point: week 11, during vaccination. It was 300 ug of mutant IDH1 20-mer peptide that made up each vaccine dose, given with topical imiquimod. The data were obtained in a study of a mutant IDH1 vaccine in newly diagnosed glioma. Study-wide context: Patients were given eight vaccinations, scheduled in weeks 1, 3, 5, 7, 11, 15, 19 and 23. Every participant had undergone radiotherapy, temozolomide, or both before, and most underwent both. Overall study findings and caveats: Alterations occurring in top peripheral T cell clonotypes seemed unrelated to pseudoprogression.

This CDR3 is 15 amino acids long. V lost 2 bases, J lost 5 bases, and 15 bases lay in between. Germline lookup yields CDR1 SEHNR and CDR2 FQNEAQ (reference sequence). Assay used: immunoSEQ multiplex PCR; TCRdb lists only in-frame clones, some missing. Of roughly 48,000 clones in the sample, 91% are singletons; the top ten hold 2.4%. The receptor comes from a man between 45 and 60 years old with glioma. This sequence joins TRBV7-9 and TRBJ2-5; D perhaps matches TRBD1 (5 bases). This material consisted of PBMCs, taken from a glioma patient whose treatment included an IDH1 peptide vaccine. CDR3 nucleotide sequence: TGTGCCAGCAGCTTACCTAGACAGAAGAACGAGACCCAGTACTTC. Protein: CASSLPRQKNETQYF.